The T cell receptor beta chain described here comes from a study of cytomegalovirus exposure and HLA in healthy donors. On the study more broadly: The 100 to 150 validation repertoires matched the 666 first-cohort repertoires in platform, a later analysis reported.

As to this clone: Its antigen remains unknown.

Study findings and constraints: Altogether, 164 TCR beta chains were recorded as cytomegalovirus-associated. A classifier reportedly called cytomegalovirus status with high sensitivity and specificity.

Here immunoSEQ multiplex PCR was the method, and the copy in TCRdb shows in-frame clones only, minus some. The table shows under 400,000 clones, with roughly 86% occurring only once. Material: PBMCs. The TCR originated in a man aged 25 to 40 in good health and CMV-seronegative.

The CDR3 loop is CASSQAGTLSPRGWGYTF. CDR3 coding DNA: TGCGCCAGCAGCCAAGCCGGGACTCTAAGCCCACGGGGGTGGGGCTACACCTTC. The genes are TRBV4-1 and TRBJ1-2; a weak D match, TRBD1 (5 bases). V lost 1 base to trimming and J lost 8 bases, with 26 bases between them. CDR1 and CDR2 (germline): MGHRA, YSYEKL. The CDR3 runs to 18 residues.